This TCR beta chain was obtained from a study of molecular identifiers for immune sequencing clone quantification. The overall study: The replicates split RNA from approximately 20,000 or 100,000 naive CD8 cells five ways and sequenced four.

Using 10%, 30% or 50% RNA, naive CD8 libraries were derived from around 20,000 to 1,000,000 sorted cells. A CD8+CD4-CCR7+CD45RA+ phenotype served as the sorting definition for naive CD8 T cells. To note about this clonotype: Antigen specificity is unknown.

The ends lost 4 bases at V and 0 bases at J; junction bases unmatched: 4. CDR1 KGHSH and CDR2 LQKENI come from the germline V gene. This CDR3 comprises 16 residues. MiXCR, applied by TCRdb to the PCR reads, yields one record per CDR3 protein. This sample has hundreds of thousands of distinct CDR3 sequences; approximately 24% occur once, and the top ten carry about 0.8%. Overall study findings and caveats: Naive cells had under 1% of molecules in clones above 20 RNA copies, effectors over 99%.

This receptor was obtained from a human donor in good health. Some libraries in this study had Jurkat cell RNA spiked in. V usage is TRBV18 and J usage is TRBJ2-7; TRBD2 matches 12 bases. Material for sequencing was naive CD8+ T cells from blood, with Jurkat cell RNA spiked in. Subset specified: FACS-sorted CD8+CD4-CCR7+CD45RA+ naive T cells. CDR3 region: CASSRLAGARSYEQYF. CDR3 nucleotide sequence: TGTGCCAGCTCACGACTAGCGGGAGCCCGCTCCTACGAGCAGTACTTC.